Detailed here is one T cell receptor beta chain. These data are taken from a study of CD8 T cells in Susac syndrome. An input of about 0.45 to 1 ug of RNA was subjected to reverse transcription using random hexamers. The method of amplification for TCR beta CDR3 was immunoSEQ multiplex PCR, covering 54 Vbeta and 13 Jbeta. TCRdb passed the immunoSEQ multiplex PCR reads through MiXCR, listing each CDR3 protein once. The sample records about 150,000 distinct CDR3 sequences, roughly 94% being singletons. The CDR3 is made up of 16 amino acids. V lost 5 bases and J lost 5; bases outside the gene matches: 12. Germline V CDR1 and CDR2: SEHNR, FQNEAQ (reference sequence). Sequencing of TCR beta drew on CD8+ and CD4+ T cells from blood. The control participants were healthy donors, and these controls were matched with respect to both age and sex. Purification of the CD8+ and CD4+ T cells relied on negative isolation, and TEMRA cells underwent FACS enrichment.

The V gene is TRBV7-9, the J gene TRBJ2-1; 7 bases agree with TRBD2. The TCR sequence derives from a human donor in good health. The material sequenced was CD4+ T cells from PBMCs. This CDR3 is CASSPEGGRVNNEQFF. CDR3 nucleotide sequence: TGTGCCAGCAGCCCCGAGGGCGGGAGAGTCAACAATGAGCAGTTCTTC.